There are a few counts of the clone carrying this T cell receptor (beta chain). The CDR3 is 13 amino acids. Per germline, CDR1 DFQATT and CDR2 SNEGSKA (reference sequence). The V end was cut by 3 bases, the J end by 7 bases, with 12 bases between. This record belongs to a study of CD8 T cells in ankylosing spondylitis. Each CDR3 protein gets one entry after TCRdb re-called the 5' RACE reads with MiXCR. The table shows almost 250,000 distinct CDR3 sequences, with about 30% occurring only once. The sample was blood, either unsorted or a sorted T cell fraction (not recorded which). The V and J genes are TRBV20-1 and TRBJ1-4, with a possible D match to TRBD1 (5 bases). The receptor comes from a male donor with ankylosing spondylitis or in good health (not recorded which). The CDR3 coding sequence is TGCAGTGCTAGCGGCGGGGGAGGTGAAAAACTGTTTTTT. It is translated as CSASGGGGEKLFF.